The T cell receptor beta chain described here comes from a study of vaccination and CD4 T cells after COVID-19. Remarks on this clonotype: The target antigen is unknown.

Described treatment: approximately nine-day PBMC culture with coronavirus spike peptide pools or control peptides (ViraFEST assay). Sequenced with the Oncomine TCR Beta short-read assay was DNA taken from cultured CD4+ T cells. From CD4+ T cells that had been cultured, genomic DNA was extracted. MiXCR, applied by TCRdb to the PCR reads, yields one record per CDR3 protein. This sample has about 9,100 distinct CDR3 sequences, with over 60% found just once. CDR1 and CDR2 from the germline V gene are SGHVS and FQNEAQ. V lost 5 bases and J 1 base, leaving 17 bases between the germline ends. The CDR3 is 16 amino acids.

The receptor was isolated from a human donor who had recovered from COVID-19. Sequencing was carried out using CD4+ T cells from blood, cultured in vitro. The chain employs TRBV7-8 and TRBJ1-1; D not certain. CDR3 protein: CASSPRMELGNTEAFF. The CDR3 DNA follows: TGTGCCAGCAGCCCTAGGATGGAGCTGGGGAACACTGAAGCTTTCTTT.